The TCR beta chain under discussion was sequenced for a study of T cell responses to AZD1222 COVID-19 vaccine. General observations from the study: Donor demographics were predominantly white British with a female majority; clonal diversity may be underestimated.

Repertoires were generated with immunoSEQ multiplex PCR, while TCRdb's copy carries only in-frame clones and drops some. Of 150,000 to 200,000 clones listed, 70% to 90% were seen once; the top ten hold approximately 4%. Of note for this clone: Its antigen is still unknown.

The sample consisted of peripheral blood, taken 28 days after the second dose of the MenACWY control vaccine. The receptor was derived from an adult who received the MenACWY meningococcal vaccine as a control.

The chain's CDR3 is CASSPRQGAAPLHF. The CDR3 nucleotides read TGCGCCAGCAGCCCGAGACAGGGTGCCGCACCCCTCCACTTT. This chain joins TRBV4-1 and TRBJ1-6; 7 positions match TRBD1. The CDR3 totals 14 residues. Looked up from germline, CDR1 is MGHRA and CDR2 is YSYEKL. V lost 4 bases to trimming and J lost 11 bases; unmatched junction nucleotides: 8.